This is a list of T cell receptor beta chains from one sample in a study of T cell responses to AZD1222 COVID-19 vaccine. The data were produced by immunoSEQ multiplex PCR, yet TCRdb's version contains in-frame clones alone and is incomplete. The sample lists 90,000 to 110,000 clones, approximately 89% seen once, with roughly 4.3% in the top ten. The material sequenced was peripheral blood, taken 28 days after the second AZD1222 dose. These receptor sequences come from an adult who received the AZD1222 COVID-19 vaccine. The CDR3 runs from the conserved cysteine through the conserved F or W. The D gene is left open where the match is weak. Size is stated for part of the rows, as once, few or many counts, or as a class when the clone is expanded.

d_gene	abundance	v_gene	j_gene	CDR3nt	CDR3aa
.	.	TRBV9	TRBJ1-4	TGTGCCAGCAGCGTAGGGGACCGACGGGAAAAACTGTTTTTT	CASSVGDRREKLFF
TRBD1	.	TRBV9	TRBJ2-5	TGTGCCAGCAGCCCCCTTCCGGACAGGGTGATTGGAGAGACCCAGTACTTC	CASSPLPDRVIGETQYF
.	.	TRBV30	TRBJ2-3	TGTGCCTGGAGTAGGCTAAGCACAGATACGCAGTATTTT	CAWSRLSTDTQYF
TRBD1	.	TRBV7-2	TRBJ1-5	TGTGCCAGCAGCTTAGGTCTTTGGGGGACAGGGGGAAATCAGCCCCAGCATTTT	CASSLGLWGTGGNQPQHF
.	.	TRBV27	TRBJ1-1	TGTGCCAGCAGTTCCTCGGGGACCACTGAAGCTTTCTTT	CASSSSGTTEAFF
.	.	TRBV4-1	TRBJ2-2	TGCGCCAGCAGCGGAATCCTGAGGAACACCGGGGAGCTGTTTTTT	CASSGILRNTGELFF
TRBD1	.	TRBV7-2	TRBJ1-4	TGTGCCAGCAGTCCCGGGACAGGGGCTTATGAAAAACTGTTTTTT	CASSPGTGAYEKLFF
.	.	TRBV7-9	TRBJ1-2	TGTGCCAGCAGCCCCTCGACAGCAAACTATGGCTACACCTTC	CASSPSTANYGYTF
.	.	TRBV7-2	TRBJ1-2	TGTGCCAGCAGCTTACCAGGGAACTATGGCTACACCTTC	CASSLPGNYGYTF
.	.	TRBV6-5	TRBJ1-2	TGTGCCAGCAGTTACGTTAGGGGATCTAACTATGGCTACACCTTC	CASSYVRGSNYGYTF
.	.	TRBV9	TRBJ2-7	TGTGCCAGCACCTCAGGGGGGCTCGGGGACGAGCAGTACTTC	CASTSGGLGDEQYF
.	.	TRBV12-3/TRBV12-4	TRBJ2-7	TGTGCCAGCAGTCTCAGCGTCCACGAGCAGTACTTC	CASSLSVHEQYF
.	.	TRBV5-1	TRBJ2-6	TGCGCCAGCAGCCCCCCCTTGACTGGGGCCAACGTCCTGACTTTC	CASSPPLTGANVLTF
.	.	TRBV3-1/TRBV3-2	TRBJ1-2	TGTGCCAGCAGCCAAGATCCACAGGGAACGGACTATGGCTACACCTTC	CASSQDPQGTDYGYTF
.	.	TRBV27	TRBJ2-7	TGTGCCAGCAGTTTATTGGGTCCAACCTACGAGCAGTACTTC	CASSLLGPTYEQYF
.	.	TRBV30	TRBJ1-5	TGTGCCTGGGGAACAAATCAGCCCCAGCATTTT	CAWGTNQPQHF
TRBD1	few	TRBV7-3	TRBJ1-1	TGTGCCAGCAGCCTTGGGGACAGGAGGAACACTGAAGCTTTCTTT	CASSLGDRRNTEAFF
.	.	TRBV5-4	TRBJ2-2	TGTGCCAGCAGCTTCTACCAGGTCACCGGGGAGCTGTTTTTT	CASSFYQVTGELFF
.	once	TRBV2	TRBJ2-7	TGTGCCAGCAGTGTTGTGACCGCGCTCGAGCAGTACTTC	CASSVVTALEQYF
.	.	TRBV6-5	TRBJ1-2	TGTGCCAGCAACCCGGGGGGCCGAAACTATGGCTACACCTTC	CASNPGGRNYGYTF
.	.	TRBV27	TRBJ2-7	TGTGCCAGCAGTTATGGTGGGAGGTTCTACGAGCAGTACTTC	CASSYGGRFYEQYF
.	.	TRBV3-1/TRBV3-2	TRBJ2-5	TGTGCCAGCAGCCAAGTTTCTAGCCAAGAGACCCAGTACTTC	CASSQVSSQETQYF
TRBD1	.	TRBV5-4	TRBJ1-2	TGTGCCAGCAGAGACAGGGGGCGCATCTATGGCTACACCTTC	CASRDRGRIYGYTF
.	once	TRBV5-5	TRBJ1-1	TGTGCCAGCAGCTTGGTTTACACTGAAGCTTTCTTT	CASSLVYTEAFF
.	once	TRBV9	TRBJ2-1	TGTGCCAGCAGCGGGGGGCCCCGGCCCACGGATGAGCAGTTCTTC	CASSGGPRPTDEQFF
.	.	TRBV7-9	TRBJ1-5	TGTGCCAGCAGCCCAGACGTTATCGGCAATCAGCCCCAGCATTTT	CASSPDVIGNQPQHF
.	.	TRBV28	TRBJ1-1	TGTGCCAGCAGTTTTACAGGCTACACTGAAGCTTTCTTT	CASSFTGYTEAFF
TRBD2	.	TRBV20-1	TRBJ2-1	TGCAGTGCTAGTTCTAGCGGGAGAAGGCTCAATGAGCAGTTCTTC	CSASSSGRRLNEQFF
.	.	TRBV9	TRBJ2-2	TGTGCCAGCAGCCCGGGACTGGGCACCGGGGAGCTGTTTTTT	CASSPGLGTGELFF
.	.	TRBV7-2	TRBJ1-1	TGTGCCAGCAGCTTAGCTTCCGAGACTGAAGCTTTCTTT	CASSLASETEAFF
.	once	TRBV7-9	TRBJ1-1	TGTGCCAGCAGCTTAGCGCAAATGGGAATGAACACTGAAGCTTTCTTT	CASSLAQMGMNTEAFF
.	.	TRBV3-1/TRBV3-2	TRBJ2-5	TGTGCCAGCAGCCCCAGGTCGGGGGTTGGGGAGACCCAGTACTTC	CASSPRSGVGETQYF
TRBD1	.	TRBV6-6	TRBJ2-7	TGTGCCAGCAGTTACCGGGGACAGGGGGCCTACGAGCAGTACTTC	CASSYRGQGAYEQYF
.	.	TRBV19	TRBJ2-7	TGTGCCAGCCCCCCACTCAATCGAGTCGCAATAGACCGTGGTCGACTAGGTTTGCGGGAGCAGTACTTC	CASPPLNRVAIDRGRLGLREQYF
.	.	TRBV5-4	TRBJ2-1	TGTGCCAGCAGCTCCACCCTAGAGGCCGGGCAGTTCTTC	CASSSTLEAGQFF
TRBD1	.	TRBV19	TRBJ2-1	TGTGCCAGTAGTATACCGGACAGGGGTCACAATGAGCAGTTCTTC	CASSIPDRGHNEQFF
.	.	TRBV5-4	TRBJ2-7	TGTGCCAGCAGCCGTGACCGTACCTACGAGCAGTACTTC	CASSRDRTYEQYF
.	.	TRBV2	TRBJ1-3	TGTGCCAGCAGTGCGTTTACAGGGAGCTCTGGAAACACCATATATTTT	CASSAFTGSSGNTIYF
.	.	TRBV5-6	TRBJ1-2	TGTGCCAGCAGCCCTACAGGGACCGACGGCTACACCTTC	CASSPTGTDGYTF
.	.	TRBV18	TRBJ1-5	TGTGCCAGCTCACCGTGGGTCGGCGGAAACAATCAGCCCCAGCATTTT	CASSPWVGGNNQPQHF
.	.	TRBV19	TRBJ1-2	TGTGCCAGTAGTCCAACAGGGTCTTGGGGCGATGGCTACACCTTC	CASSPTGSWGDGYTF
.	.	TRBV20-1	TRBJ2-7	TGCAGTGCAAACGGAAAGAAGGAGCAGTACTTC	CSANGKKEQYF
.	.	TRBV19	TRBJ1-2	TGTGCCAGTAGGACATATGGCTACACCTTC	CASRTYGYTF
TRBD1	once	TRBV19	TRBJ2-5	TGTGCCAGTAGTTCAGGGACAGGGGGTTCGGGGACCCAGTACTTC	CASSSGTGGSGTQYF
.	.	TRBV30	TRBJ1-2	TGTGCCTGGAGTATAGGGCTTAATGGCTACACCTTC	CAWSIGLNGYTF
.	.	TRBV7-8	TRBJ1-2	TGTGCCAGCAGCTTAGGGGGGGACCGAGGATCGGAAGCTAACTATGGCTACACCTTC	CASSLGGDRGSEANYGYTF